These T cell receptor beta chains were read from a single sample in a study of shared clonotypes between healthy human individuals. Only in-frame clones appear in the TCRdb table, and some are missing; sequencing was by immunoSEQ multiplex PCR. The table lists around 2,000,000 clones, roughly 94% of them singletons. The material sequenced was naive CD4+ T cells sorted from blood. These receptors were taken from a man between 18 and 29 years old in good health. CDR3s include the opening cysteine and the closing phenylalanine or tryptophan. The D gene is left open where the match is weak. The size of a clone is reported for some rows only, either as once, few or many, or as a class for expanded clones.

TRBV5-1	TRBJ1-1	.	.	TGCGCCAGCAGCTCGAATCTGAACACTGAAGCTTTCTTT	CASSSNLNTEAFF
TRBV2	TRBJ2-5	.	once	TGTGCCAGCAGTGAGGCAGGGCGGGAGACCCAGTACTTC	CASSEAGRETQYF
TRBV4-2	TRBJ1-6	.	.	TGTGCCAGCAGCCAAGATGAGGCAGGGACTAATTCACCCCTCCACTTT	CASSQDEAGTNSPLHF
TRBV10-3	TRBJ2-7	.	once	TGTGCCATCAGTGAGTCGTCCAGGGTTCGGATACCCGAGCAGTACTTC	CAISESSRVRIPEQYF
TRBV2	TRBJ1-4	.	.	TGTGCCAGCAGTTACGGGGGGGTTGGTGAAAAACTGTTTTTT	CASSYGGVGEKLFF
TRBV11-2	TRBJ2-1	.	.	TGTGCCAGCAGCCCCCGATCGTATGAGCAGTTCTTC	CASSPRSYEQFF
TRBV6-5	TRBJ2-3	.	.	TGTGCCAGCAACGAAGCGGGAGATACGCAGTATTTT	CASNEAGDTQYF
TRBV18	TRBJ2-1	.	.	TGTGCCAGCTCACCGAGTCCGGGCTACAATGAGCAGTTCTTC	CASSPSPGYNEQFF
TRBV6-5	TRBJ2-1	TRBD1	.	TGTGCCAGCACTTTTTCAGGGGGTGGTAATGAGCAGTTCTTC	CASTFSGGGNEQFF
TRBV28	TRBJ2-7	TRBD1	.	TGTGCCAGCAGTCGGGTGGACAGGGTGGGGTACGAGCAGTACTTC	CASSRVDRVGYEQYF
TRBV5-6	TRBJ2-5	.	.	TGTGCCAGCAGCTTCGGGGAAGAGACCCAGTACTTC	CASSFGEETQYF
TRBV10-3	TRBJ2-7	.	.	TGTGCCACCCAGGACTTGGACGAGCAGTACTTC	CATQDLDEQYF
TRBV6-6	TRBJ2-7	.	.	TGTGCCAGCAGACCGCACTGGGGGCCGGCGGGCTACGAGCAGTACTTC	CASRPHWGPAGYEQYF
TRBV29-1	TRBJ2-5	.	.	TGCAGCGTTGACATCGGGGGTCAGGGAGAGACCCAGTACTTC	CSVDIGGQGETQYF
TRBV6-5	TRBJ2-7	.	.	TGTGCCAGCAGAAGTAGGGGGGAATGGAGCGAGCAGTACTTC	CASRSRGEWSEQYF
TRBV5-6	TRBJ1-1	TRBD1	.	TGTGCCAGCAGCCCTGCGACAGGGGGCTTCACTGAAGCTTTCTTT	CASSPATGGFTEAFF
TRBV18	TRBJ2-5	TRBD1	.	TGTGCCAGCTCACCACCAGGGAACAGGGGACAGGAGACCCAGTACTTC	CASSPPGNRGQETQYF
TRBV19	TRBJ1-1	TRBD1	.	TGTGCCAGCCAGGGGGGGTTCTACACTGAAGCTTTCTTT	CASQGGFYTEAFF
TRBV30	TRBJ1-5	.	once	TGTGCCTGGGCCGGGGAGGGAGGTCAGCCCCAGCATTTT	CAWAGEGGQPQHF
TRBV7-9	TRBJ1-5	.	few	TGTGCCAGCAGCTTATCTGGGAATCAGCCCCAGCATTTT	CASSLSGNQPQHF
TRBV5-4	TRBJ2-5	.	.	TGTGCCAGCAGCTTGGACAGGTACCAAGAGACCCAGTACTTC	CASSLDRYQETQYF
TRBV5-1	TRBJ2-5	.	.	TGCGCCAGCAGCCGCAACCTGGCGGGGAAACAAGAGACCCAGTACTTC	CASSRNLAGKQETQYF
TRBV25-1	TRBJ2-2	.	.	TGTGCCAGCAGTGAATCTCGAGCGAACACCGGGGAGCTGTTTTTT	CASSESRANTGELFF
TRBV6-5	TRBJ2-5	.	.	TGTGCCAGCAGGCGGACTCCCCAAGAGACCCAGTACTTC	CASRRTPQETQYF
TRBV10-2	TRBJ1-2	TRBD1	.	TGCGCCAGCAGCCCCAACCCAGGACAGGAAGGGAGCTATGGCTACACCTTC	CASSPNPGQEGSYGYTF
TRBV5-1	TRBJ1-5	.	.	TGCGCCAGCAGCTTGGACGGCGGCAATCAGCCCCAGCATTTT	CASSLDGGNQPQHF
TRBV7-2	TRBJ2-7	.	.	TGTGCCAGCAGCTTAAAGTCCTACGAGCAGTACTTC	CASSLKSYEQYF
TRBV13	TRBJ2-1	TRBD2	.	TGTGCCAGCAGCTCATGGACTAGCGGGACGTACAATGAGCAGTTCTTC	CASSSWTSGTYNEQFF
TRBV5-4	TRBJ2-1	TRBD2	.	TGTGCCAGCAGCTTGGCCAAGCGGGGGGGCAATGAGCAGTTCTTC	CASSLAKRGGNEQFF
TRBV7-2	TRBJ1-3	.	.	TGTGCCAGCAGCTTTGGTATGGGGGGCGCGAAGCGCGGGGACACCATATATTTT	CASSFGMGGAKRGDTIYF
TRBV10-3	TRBJ2-1	TRBD2	.	TGTGCCATAACTCGGGGGGGAGGTGAGCAGTTCTTC	CAITRGGGEQFF
TRBV28	TRBJ2-7	.	.	TGTGCCAGCAGTTTGGGACGCTACGAGCAGTACTTC	CASSLGRYEQYF
TRBV4-1	TRBJ2-3	.	.	TGCGCCAGCAGCAAGCCATCGGGCACAGATACGCAGTATTTT	CASSKPSGTDTQYF
TRBV6-5	TRBJ2-3	.	.	TGTGCCAGCGGGACTTCAGATACGCAGTATTTT	CASGTSDTQYF
TRBV18	TRBJ2-2	.	.	TGTGCCAGCTCACCGGATCTGAACACCGGGGAGCTGTTTTTT	CASSPDLNTGELFF
TRBV2	TRBJ2-1	TRBD1	.	TGTGCCAGCAGCCGGACAGGGGGTCGAAGTAGGTACAATGAGCAGTTCTTC	CASSRTGGRSRYNEQFF
TRBV12-5	TRBJ2-5	.	once	TGTGCTAGTGGTTTGGTTCGGGAGACCCAGTACTTC	CASGLVRETQYF
TRBV5-1	TRBJ2-5	TRBD2	once	TGCGCCAGCAGCTTGGCCCCAGCGGGAGGGCAAGAGACCCAGTACTTC	CASSLAPAGGQETQYF
TRBV2	TRBJ2-3	.	.	TGTGCCAGCAGTCCCCCGAGACAGGGCACAGATACGCAGTATTTT	CASSPPRQGTDTQYF
TRBV4-2	TRBJ2-1	.	.	TGTGCCAGCAGCCAAGAACGGGGGACCTACAATGAGCAGTTCTTC	CASSQERGTYNEQFF
TRBV28	TRBJ2-7	TRBD2	.	TGTGCCAGCAGTTCGGGCGGGGGTGAGCAGTACTTC	CASSSGGGEQYF
TRBV5-6	TRBJ1-2	TRBD1	.	TGTGCCAGCAGCTTATTGGACAGGGGGGGCTTTGATGGCTACACCTTC	CASSLLDRGGFDGYTF
TRBV5-4	TRBJ2-7	.	.	TGTGCCAGCAGCACCTCGGGGAGCTCCTACGAGCAGTACTTC	CASSTSGSSYEQYF
TRBV18	TRBJ2-7	TRBD2	.	TGTGCCAGCTCACCTAGCGGGGGGAGCTCCTACGAGCAGTACTTC	CASSPSGGSSYEQYF
TRBV7-9	TRBJ2-2	.	.	TGTGCCAGCAGCTTAGGGGGCGCCGGCACCGGGGAGCTGTTTTTT	CASSLGGAGTGELFF
TRBV7-9	TRBJ1-6	.	.	TGTGCCAGCAGCTTAGCTGGGGACATAGGGAAGTCACCCCTCCACTTT	CASSLAGDIGKSPLHF
TRBV27	TRBJ1-1	.	.	TGTGCCAGCAGTTTCCGACGGAACACTGAAGCTTTCTTT	CASSFRRNTEAFF
TRBV10-3	TRBJ2-7	.	.	TGTGCCATCAGTGAGGGGGGACTCTCCAAGGTAGCGTACTTC	CAISEGGLSKVAYF
TRBV10-2	TRBJ1-6	.	.	TGCGCCAGCAGTGAGGACTGGAGATCACCCCTCCACTTT	CASSEDWRSPLHF